This TCR beta chain was documented in a study of blood T cell repertoires in COVID-19. V lost 3 bases to trimming and J lost 5 bases, with 13 bases between them. The germline V gene encodes CDR1 SGHTA and CDR2 FQGNSA. The CDR3 is made up of 15 amino acids. Original handling: Scientists estimated how many nucleated cells there were by amplifying reference gene primers. The protocol was immunoSEQ multiplex PCR, while the TCRdb copy is restricted to in-frame clones and leaves out a portion. D and trimming were read from the DNA, whereas the V and J calls and clone size are those reported in that table. This table holds 260,000 or so clones, around 81% found once.

The chain combines TRBV7-2 with TRBJ2-2; possible D gene TRBD1, 5 bases. Sequencing was carried out using peripheral blood. The sequence came from a woman at least 80 years old with COVID-19, enrolled during active disease. The CDR3 loop is CASSFRQRFTGELFF. In DNA form, the CDR3 reads TGTGCCAGCAGCTTCAGACAGCGTTTTACCGGGGAGCTGTTTTTT.